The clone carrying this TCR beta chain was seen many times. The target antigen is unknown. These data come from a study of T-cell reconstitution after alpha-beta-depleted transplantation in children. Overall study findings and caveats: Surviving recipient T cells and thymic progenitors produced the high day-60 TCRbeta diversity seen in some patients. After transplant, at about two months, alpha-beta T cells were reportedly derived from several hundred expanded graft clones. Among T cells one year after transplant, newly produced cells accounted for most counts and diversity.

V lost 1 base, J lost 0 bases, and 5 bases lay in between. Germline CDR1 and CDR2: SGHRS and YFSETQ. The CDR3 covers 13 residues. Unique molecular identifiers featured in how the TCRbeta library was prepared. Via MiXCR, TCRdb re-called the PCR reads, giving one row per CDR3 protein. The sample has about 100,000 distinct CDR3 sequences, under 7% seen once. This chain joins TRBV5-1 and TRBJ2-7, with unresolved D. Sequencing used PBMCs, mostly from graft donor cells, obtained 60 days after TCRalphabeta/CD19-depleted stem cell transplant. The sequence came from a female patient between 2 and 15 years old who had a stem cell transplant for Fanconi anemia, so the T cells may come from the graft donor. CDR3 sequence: CASSLISSYEQYF. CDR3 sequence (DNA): TGCGCCAGCAGCTTGATAAGCTCCTACGAGCAGTACTTC.